This TCR beta chain is from a study of blood T cell repertoires in COVID-19. Across the whole study: T cells, B-cell-depleted T cells, or PBMCs supplied cDNA or gDNA.

This CDR3 is built from 16 residues. From germline, CDR1 is SGHNT and CDR2 YENEEA. Trimming took 3 bases from V and 0 from J, leaving 12 bases between them. Repertoires were generated with immunoSEQ multiplex PCR, while TCRdb's copy carries only in-frame clones and drops some. This sample has approximately 210,000 clones, with roughly 87% found just once. The source material was PBMCs or T cells enriched from blood (not recorded which). The source of this sequence is a man aged 25-45 years in a cohort exposed to, infected with or recovered from COVID-19 (not recorded which). The rearrangement links TRBV11-3 to TRBJ2-1; D not resolved. CDR3 DNA sequence: TGTGCCAGCAGCTTCCGAAATCTAACCTCCTACAATGAGCAGTTCTTC. Translated: CASSFRNLTSYNEQFF.